This is a list of T cell receptor beta chains from one sample in a study of blood T cell repertoires in COVID-19. Some clones are missing from TCRdb's copy, which holds only in-frame ones; the method was immunoSEQ multiplex PCR. The data show some 420,000 clones, around 91% seen once. Sequenced: PBMCs or T cells enriched from blood (not recorded which). These receptors came from a man under 40 who had recovered from COVID-19. Each CDR3 is given with its conserved first and last residue. A D gene is named only where the DNA matches it firmly. Size tells how often a clone was seen (once, few, many) or the class of an expanded clone, and some rows leave it out.

d_call,j_call,clone_size,v_call,cdr3_nt,cdr3_aa
NA,TRBJ2-5,NA,TRBV11-2,TGTGCCAGCAGCCCCACCACGGAAGAGACCCAGTACTTC,CASSPTTEETQYF
TRBD2,TRBJ2-3,NA,TRBV5-1,TGCGCCAGCAGCTTGACGTCGGCTAGCGGGTCTAGCACAGATACGCAGTATTTT,CASSLTSASGSSTDTQYF
TRBD1,TRBJ2-2,NA,TRBV5-1,TGCGCCAGCAAGACAGGGTCTAGCACCGGGGAGCTGTTTTTT,CASKTGSSTGELFF
NA,TRBJ2-2,NA,TRBV5-1,TGCGCCAGCAGCTTGGGCGGGAATGAGGTCGGGGAGCTGTTTTTT,CASSLGGNEVGELFF
NA,TRBJ2-3,NA,TRBV5-1,TGCGCCAGCAGCCTGGGGAGCCCAGATACGCAGTATTTT,CASSLGSPDTQYF
NA,TRBJ2-5,NA,TRBV7-7,TGTGCTAGCAGCTTAGGGGTGGCGGGTCACCAAGAGACCCAGTACTTC,CASSLGVAGHQETQYF
NA,TRBJ2-2,few,TRBV2,TGTGCCAGCAGTGAAGGCCAGGGTGTCACCGGGGAGCTGTTTTTT,CASSEGQGVTGELFF
NA,TRBJ1-1,NA,TRBV7-8,TGTGCCAGCAGCGCAAACACCGGGTCTTCTACTGAAGCTTTCTTT,CASSANTGSSTEAFF
TRBD2,TRBJ2-1,NA,TRBV3-1/TRBV3-2,TGTGCCAGCAGCCAATTAGCGGGAGGGGAGGTAGGGAATGAGCAGTTCTTC,CASSQLAGGEVGNEQFF
TRBD1,TRBJ2-3,NA,TRBV3-1/TRBV3-2,TGTGCCAGCAGCCAAGAGACAGGGGGCGCGGAATGGACAGATACGCAGTATTTT,CASSQETGGAEWTDTQYF
TRBD1,TRBJ2-1,NA,TRBV5-1,TGCGCCAGCACAGGGGGCAGGGATGAGCAGTTCTTC,CASTGGRDEQFF
NA,TRBJ1-4,once,TRBV29-1,TGCAGCGTTGCCGGGGGGCGTCTTGAAAAACTGTTTTTT,CSVAGGRLEKLFF
TRBD2,TRBJ2-3,NA,TRBV3-1/TRBV3-2,TGTGCCAGCAGTCGAACCGGGACTAGCGGTAACACGCAGTATTTT,CASSRTGTSGNTQYF
TRBD2,TRBJ2-2,NA,TRBV3-1/TRBV3-2,TGTGCCAGCAGCCAAGTTGCCGGGAGGTCCGGGGAGCTGTTTTTT,CASSQVAGRSGELFF
TRBD1,TRBJ1-5,NA,TRBV5-5,TGTGCCAGCAGCCCTCTGCAGGGGGCGACCGGGCCCCAGCATTTT,CASSPLQGATGPQHF
TRBD1,TRBJ1-1,NA,TRBV7-3,TGTGCCAGCAGCTTTGGTACAGGGGGCACGGGGGCTGAAGCTTTCTTT,CASSFGTGGTGAEAFF
TRBD1,TRBJ2-5,NA,TRBV9,TGTGCCAGCAGCGTAGTGACAGGGGGCAAGGAGACCCAGTACTTC,CASSVVTGGKETQYF
NA,TRBJ1-4,NA,TRBV28,TGTGCCAGCAGTTCCCAGGAAAAACTGTTTTTT,CASSSQEKLFF
NA,TRBJ2-3,NA,TRBV7-9,TGTGCCAGCAGCTCGCGCGCGGAAAGCACAGATACGCAGTATTTT,CASSSRAESTDTQYF
NA,TRBJ1-1,NA,TRBV24-1,TGTGCCACCAGTGATAGGACTGGGAGGAACACTGAAGCTTTCTTT,CATSDRTGRNTEAFF
NA,TRBJ2-1,NA,TRBV4-1,TGCGCCAGCAGCCAAGATCGAGGCGGTCCCCCCTACAATGAGCAGTTCTTC,CASSQDRGGPPYNEQFF
NA,TRBJ1-2,NA,TRBV5-1,TGCGCCAGCAGCTTGGCCTTGGAAGGTCGGGGTGGCTACACCTTC,CASSLALEGRGGYTF
NA,TRBJ1-1,once,TRBV11-2,TGTGCCAGCAGCTTAATCACTTCCACTGAAGCTTTCTTT,CASSLITSTEAFF
NA,TRBJ2-7,once,TRBV3-1/TRBV3-2,TGTGCCAGCAGCCAAGTGAGGTCCGAGCAGTACTTC,CASSQVRSEQYF
TRBD1,TRBJ2-1,NA,TRBV24-1,TGTGCCACCAGTGACAGGGACAGGGGCAATGAGCAGTTCTTC,CATSDRDRGNEQFF
NA,TRBJ1-1,NA,TRBV29-1,TGCAGCGGGAGAGATCTGAACACTGAAGCTTTCTTT,CSGRDLNTEAFF
TRBD2,TRBJ2-7,once,TRBV9,TGTGCCAGCAGCGTAGGTTGGACTAGCGGCGCCTACGAGCAGTACTTC,CASSVGWTSGAYEQYF
TRBD2,TRBJ2-1,NA,TRBV7-6,TGTGCCAGCAGCCAATTTAGCGGGAGCTCCTACAATGAGCAGTTCTTC,CASSQFSGSSYNEQFF